A single sample is the source of the 5 T cell receptor beta chains below, sequenced in a study of T cell repertoires in cytomegalovirus infection. What these receptors recognize is not known. TCRdb re-analysed the reads in MiXCR, keeping a single row per CDR3 protein. The data show about 700,000 distinct CDR3 sequences, approximately 33% seen once. Source: cultured PBMCs, taken from culture after CMV antigen stimulation. These receptors were collected from a human donor in good health (CMV status not recorded). Some clones in this sample may be carry-over from other donors' samples.

This clonotype has just a few counts. The chain links TRBV4-2 to TRBJ2-7, with D hard to call. The CDR3 loop spans 15 amino acids. Germline V gene data show CDR1 as LGHNA and CDR2 as YNFKEQ. Trimming pared 1 base from V and 0 bases from J, leaving 10 bases between. The CDR3 loop reads CASSQARFGSYEQYF. DNA of the CDR3: TGTGCCAGCAGCCAAGCGAGGTTCGGCTCCTACGAGCAGTACTTC.

V usage is TRBV12-3 or TRBV12-4 and J usage is TRBJ1-5; D gene uncertain. Trimming shortened V by 6 bases and J by 1 base, and 10 bases separated the two germline ends. The CDR3 loop spans 14 amino acids. This chain's CDR3 is CASSTQVSNQPQHF. For the CDR3, the DNA is TGTGCCAGCAGCACACAAGTGAGCAATCAGCCCCAGCATTTT.

This clonotype appeared a few times. This chain joins TRBV6-5 and TRBJ1-5; D gene uncertain. Germline V gives CDR1 MNHEY, CDR2 SVGAGI. The V end was cut by 1 base, the J end by 6 bases, with 10 bases between. The CDR3 extends over 14 amino acids. The CDR3 reads CASSYYRGSQPQHF. In DNA, the CDR3 is TGTGCCAGCAGTTACTATCGGGGTAGTCAGCCCCAGCATTTT.

The chain combines TRBV20-1 with TRBJ2-1; D possibly uses TRBD1 or TRBD2 (6 bases each). Trimming took 7 bases from V and 0 from J, leaving 19 bases between them. The V gene's germline CDR1 is DFQATT and CDR2 SNEGSKA (reference sequence). CDR3 length: 16 amino acids. The CDR3 reads CSVTETGASSYNEQFF. The CDR3 DNA follows: TGCAGTGTTACCGAGACGGGGGCGAGCTCCTACAATGAGCAGTTCTTC.

The chain carries TRBV3-1 and TRBJ1-1; no reliable D call. V was trimmed by 8 bases and J by 4 bases, leaving 14 bases between them. Germline assignment: CDR1 LGHDT and CDR2 YNNKEL (reference sequence). The CDR3 is 13 amino acids. The CDR3: CASGQFEGTEAFF. The DNA for the CDR3 is TGTGCCAGCGGGCAGTTCGAAGGCACTGAAGCTTTCTTT.